A single sample gave rise to the 30 T cell receptor beta chains below, sequenced in a study of cytomegalovirus exposure and HLA in healthy donors. Primers for the PCR totalled 60 Vbeta and 13 Jbeta. Repertoires were generated with immunoSEQ multiplex PCR, while TCRdb's copy carries only in-frame clones and drops some. This listing includes 100,000 to 150,000 clones. The sequenced material came from PBMCs. Receptors originate from a man aged 35-49 years in good health and CMV-seronegative.

The V gene is TRBV29-1, the J gene TRBJ1-2; possible D gene TRBD1, 6 bases. V lost 6 bases to trimming and J lost 5 bases, with 16 bases between them. Germline V gives CDR1 SQVTM, CDR2 ANQGSEA. This CDR3 has 13 amino acids. The CDR3 spells CSVRRTEIYGYTF. The DNA for the CDR3 is TGCAGCGTCAGGAGGACAGAAATTTATGGCTACACCTTC.

This chain connects TRBV5-1 to TRBJ1-3; 12 positions match TRBD1. V was pared by 1 base and J by 0 bases, with 8 bases of the junction left unmatched. CDR3 length equals 19 residues. CDR1 SGHRS and CDR2 YFSETQ come from the germline V gene. CDR3 sequence reads: CASSLRDRGPGLSGNTIYF. The CDR3 bases are TGCGCCAGCAGCTTGAGGGACAGGGGGCCAGGGCTCTCTGGAAACACCATATATTTT.

The chain has TRBV19 and TRBJ1-1; tentative D call: TRBD1 (6 bases). Per the germline V gene, CDR1 is LNHDA and CDR2 is SQIVND (reference sequence). This CDR3 has 15 residues. V was pared by 1 base and J by 6 bases, with 15 bases between. The CDR3 reads CASSIGRGSGPEAFF. The CDR3 nucleotides read TGTGCCAGTAGTATAGGAAGGGGGTCAGGGCCTGAAGCTTTCTTT.

The gene calls are TRBV2 and TRBJ2-7; D remains ambiguous. Germline CDR1 and CDR2: SNHLY and FYNNEI. Trimming took 6 bases from V and 5 from J, leaving 8 bases between them. This CDR3 spans 11 amino acids. CDR3 sequence (DNA): TGTGCCAGCAGCACTTATAACGAGCAGTACTTC. It is translated as CASSTYNEQYF. The full variable domain, with the rest looked up from reference TRBV2 and TRBJ2-7, is EPEVTQTPSHQVTQMGQEVILRCVPISNHLYFYWYRQILGQKVEFLVSFYNNEISEKSEIFDDQFSVERPDGSNFTLKIRSTKLEDSAMYFCASSTYNEQYFGPGTRLTVT.

The chain has TRBV4-1 and TRBJ1-1, with 7 bases aligning to TRBD1. The V gene end was trimmed by 1 base and the J gene end by 5 bases; junction bases not matched to a gene: 16. The CDR3 totals 18 residues. Germline loops: CDR1 MGHRA, CDR2 YSYEKL. Written as DNA, the CDR3 is TGCGCCAGCAGCCAAGCTCGACAGGGAGGCTCAGGTCGAACTGAAGCTTTCTTT. Its translation: CASSQARQGGSGRTEAFF.

This rearrangement joins TRBV7-8 to TRBJ2-1; 9 bases are shared with TRBD2. CDR3 length: 15 residues. Germline CDR1 and CDR2: SGHVS and FQNEAQ. V shed 1 base and J 7 bases; nucleotides not matched to a gene: 5. CDR3 bases: TGTGCCAGCAGCTTAGTAGCGGGAGAGGGTAATGAGCAGTTCTTC. It translates to CASSLVAGEGNEQFF.

V is TRBV28 and J is TRBJ1-5, with 9 bases matching TRBD1. The CDR3 is 15 amino acids. Germline values: CDR1 MDHEN, CDR2 SYDVKM. The V gene end was trimmed by 7 bases and the J gene end by 7 bases; junction bases not matched to a gene: 11. The CDR3 region is CASNMAGTGRQPQHF. The CDR3 DNA reads as TGTGCCAGCAACATGGCCGGGACAGGGAGACAGCCCCAGCATTTT.

The chain joins TRBV7-2 to TRBJ2-5; no reliable D call. The J call is uncertain, as TRBJ2-7 better fits the DNA end. Per germline, CDR1 SGHTA and CDR2 FQGNSA. The CDR3 totals 14 residues. CDR3 nucleotides: TGTGCCAGCAGCTCCACTTTAAGCTCCTACGAGCAGTACTTC. Its protein product is CASSSTLSSYEQYF.

This sequence joins TRBV27 and TRBJ2-5; 8 nucleotides match TRBD1. This CDR3 spans 13 amino acids. Germline CDR1 is MNHEY and CDR2 is SMNVEV (reference sequence). After removal of 5 bases from V and 5 bases from J, the junction contained 4 bases not matched to a gene. The CDR3 DNA reads TGTGCCAGCAGTCACCGGGACAGGGAGACCCAGTACTTC. Amino acid sequence: CASSHRDRETQYF.

The chain has TRBV10-3 and TRBJ2-1; the match to TRBD2 covers 7 bases. This CDR3 has 14 residues. V gave up 6 bases and J gave up 0 bases; unmatched junction bases: 2. Germline-derived CDR1 and CDR2 are ENHRY and SYGVKD. This chain's CDR3 is CAIRSGISYNEQFF. CDR3 DNA: TGTGCCATCAGGAGCGGGATCTCCTACAATGAGCAGTTCTTC.

This chain connects TRBV28 to TRBJ1-1; weak D call: TRBD1 (6 bases). The germline V gene encodes CDR1 MDHEN and CDR2 SYDVKM. This CDR3 comprises 16 residues. V dropped 4 bases and J dropped 0 bases, with 15 bases sitting between them. CDR3 residues: CASSSHSRGVNTEAFF. CDR3 DNA: TGTGCCAGCAGTTCCCACAGCAGGGGTGTGAACACTGAAGCTTTCTTT. The complete variable domain, with remaining parts taken from reference TRBV28 and TRBJ1-1, reads DVKVTQSSRYLVKRTGEKVFLECVQDMDHENMFWYRQDPGLGLRLIYFSYDVKMKEKGDIPEGYSVSREKKERFSLILESASTNQTSMYLCASSSHSRGVNTEAFFGQGTRLTVV.

This rearrangement joins TRBV7-9 to TRBJ2-6, with TRBD1 identical over 9 bases. The trim removed 1 base at V and 2 bases at J, leaving 9 bases unmatched. Germline values: CDR1 SEHNR, CDR2 FQNEAQ (reference sequence). The CDR3 totals 19 residues. The DNA of the CDR3 is TGTGCCAGCAGCTTAGACGGGACAGGGACTGTGGCTGGGGCCAACGTCCTGACTTTC. Translating gives CASSLDGTGTVAGANVLTF.

The chain is built from TRBV2 and TRBJ2-7, with 7 nucleotides matching TRBD2. Trimming at V came to 9 bases and at J to 8 bases, leaving 16 bases not matched to a gene. This CDR3 has 14 amino acids. The germline gives CDR1 SNHLY, CDR2 FYNNEI. This CDR3 is CASRPGRGVWQQYF. In DNA, the CDR3 is TGTGCCAGTCGACCGGGGAGGGGCGTGTGGCAGCAGTACTTC.

The CDR3 nucleotides are TGTGCCAGCAGCCCCGATTGGGACACAACCACTGAAGCTTTCTTT. This sequence encodes CASSPDWDTTTEAFF. The chain carries TRBV7-3 and TRBJ1-1; D is perhaps TRBD1 (6 bases). The CDR3 length is 15 residues. Germline V lookup: CDR1 SGHTA, CDR2 FQGTGA. Deletions cut 5 bases from V and 4 bases from J, with 17 bases between.

As DNA, the CDR3 is TGTGCCAGCAGTTACTCCCCCGACAGGGTCAATCAGCCCCAGCATTTT. As protein: CASSYSPDRVNQPQHF. The chain recombines TRBV6-6 with TRBJ1-5; 7 positions agree with TRBD1. CDR3 length equals 16 residues. V gave up 0 bases and J gave up 3 bases; unmatched junction bases: 5. Germline-derived CDR1 and CDR2 are MNHNY and SVGAGI (reference sequence).

This CDR3 is CASRIQGTQPQHF. The CDR3 DNA sequence: TGTGCCAGCAGAATACAGGGGACCCAGCCCCAGCATTTT. This sequence joins TRBV28 and TRBJ1-5; 7 bases are shared with TRBD1. J lost 7 bases, V lost 6 bases, and 6 bases had no gene match. The V gene's germline CDR1 is MDHEN and CDR2 SYDVKM. The CDR3 extends over 13 amino acids.

The V call is TRBV5-6, the J call TRBJ2-3; possible D gene TRBD1, 5 bases. Germline loops: CDR1 SGHDT, CDR2 YYEEEE. V lost 5 bases and J lost 0, with 13 bases in between. The CDR3 sequence is 15 residues long. CDR3 bases: TGTGCCAGCAGTCTGGGGCAGATTAGCACAGATACGCAGTATTTT. This sequence encodes CASSLGQISTDTQYF.

This rearrangement joins TRBV5-1 to TRBJ2-3; weak D call: TRBD1 (5 bases). Trimming pared 8 bases from V and 0 bases from J, leaving 13 bases between. The germline gives CDR1 SGHRS, CDR2 YFSETQ. This CDR3 is 14 amino acids long. The CDR3 here is CASEAAGSTDTQYF. Here the CDR3 DNA reads TGCGCCAGTGAGGCGGCAGGGAGCACAGATACGCAGTATTTT.

CDR3 sequence reads: CASREAGLSYEQYF. CDR3 in DNA: TGCGCCAGCAGGGAAGCGGGGCTCTCCTACGAGCAGTACTTC. The chain uses TRBV10-2 and TRBJ2-7; TRBD2 matches 7 bases. The V gene end was trimmed by 6 bases and the J gene end by 0 bases; junction bases not matched to a gene: 5. Germline loops: CDR1 WSHSY, CDR2 SAAADI. The length of the CDR3 is 14 residues.

The chain recombines TRBV27 with TRBJ1-1, with 8 bases identical to TRBD1. V gave up 6 bases and J gave up 5 bases; unmatched junction bases: 5. CDR1 and CDR2 (germline): MNHEY, SMNVEV (reference sequence). This CDR3 is built from 13 residues. CDR3 loop: CASSQGALTEAFF. As DNA, the CDR3 is TGTGCCAGCAGCCAGGGGGCGCTTACTGAAGCTTTCTTT.

The chain couples TRBV5-4 to TRBJ1-2; 10 nucleotides align to TRBD1. CDR1 is SGHNT and CDR2 is YYREEE in the germline V gene (reference sequence). V was clipped by 5 bases and J by 6 bases; unmatched bases: 7. There are 14 residues in the CDR3. The CDR3: CASSSGTGVHGYTF. DNA for the CDR3: TGTGCCAGCAGTTCCGGGACAGGGGTACATGGCTACACCTTC.

The chain has TRBV6-5 and TRBJ2-5; D is perhaps TRBD2 (7 bases). The DNA end favors TRBJ2-7, so the J call may be wrong. Looked up from germline, CDR1 is MNHEY and CDR2 is SVGAGI. The CDR3 totals 13 residues. CDR3: CASSRGGGYEQYF. As DNA, the CDR3 is TGTGCCAGCAGTCGAGGGGGGGGGTACGAGCAGTACTTC.

The chain is built from TRBV5-6 and TRBJ1-1; no reliable D call. CDR1 and CDR2 from the germline V gene are SGHDT and YYEEEE. The CDR3 length is 16 residues. Trimming left V 4 bases short and J 4 bases short, with 20 bases between. CDR3 loop: CASSPPGRVRATEAFF. CDR3 coding DNA: TGTGCCAGCAGCCCCCCCGGAAGGGTGAGGGCCACTGAAGCTTTCTTT.

The rearrangement uses TRBV15 and TRBJ2-1; TRBD2 matches at 14 bases. Germline V gives CDR1 LNHNV, CDR2 YYDKDF (reference sequence). The CDR3 contains 17 residues. The junction had 6 bases not matched to a gene; V was cut back by 1 base and J by 7 bases. The CDR3 DNA reads as TGTGCCACCAGCAGAGGACTAGCGGGAGGGTCCGCGAATGAGCAGTTCTTC. This gives the protein CATSRGLAGGSANEQFF.

The chain couples TRBV11-2 to TRBJ2-1; possibly TRBD1 for D (5 bases). Looked up from germline, CDR1 is SGHAT and CDR2 is FQNNGV. This CDR3 comprises 17 residues. The V end lost 5 bases, the J end lost 2 bases, and 19 bases lay between the germline ends. CDR3 sequence reads: CASSGPRSRAAYNEQFF. CDR3 coding DNA: TGTGCCAGCAGCGGCCCGAGGAGCAGGGCGGCCTACAATGAGCAGTTCTTC. The full variable domain, with the rest looked up from reference TRBV11-2 and TRBJ2-1, is EAGVAQSPRYKIIEKRQSVAFWCNPISGHATLYWYQQILGQGPKLLIQFQNNGVVDDSQLPKDRFSAERLKGVDSTLKIQPAKLEDSAVYLCASSGPRSRAAYNEQFFGPGTRLTVL.

The chain is built from TRBV7-2 and TRBJ1-2; the D is unclear. This CDR3 comprises 15 residues. CDR1 and CDR2 (germline): SGHTA, FQGNSA. V lost 2 bases, J lost 8 bases, and 18 bases lay in between. The chain's CDR3 is CASSLLRTVGGGYTF. The CDR3 DNA reads as TGTGCCAGCAGCTTACTTCGGACTGTGGGAGGGGGCTACACCTTC.

J is TRBJ2-7 and V is TRBV5-1; 8 nucleotides line up with TRBD1. This CDR3 contains 17 residues. V shed 0 bases and J 6 bases; nucleotides not matched to a gene: 14. Germline V CDR1 and CDR2: SGHRS, YFSETQ. The CDR3 DNA is TGCGCCAGCAGCTTGGGTGGACAGGGTTACTCCCAAGGCGAGCAGTACTTC. Translated, it gives CASSLGGQGYSQGEQYF.

The chain has TRBV6-4 and TRBJ2-1; perhaps TRBD1 as D (6 bases). The V and J ends lost 0 bases and 3 bases respectively, with 6 bases between them. Germline V gene sequence: CDR1 MRHNA, CDR2 SNTAGT. The length of the CDR3 is 14 residues. The CDR3 DNA sequence: TGTGCCAGCAGTGACTCAGGGGGCTACAATGAGCAGTTCTTC. The encoded protein is CASSDSGGYNEQFF.

The rearrangement joins TRBV6-1 to TRBJ1-3, with D possibly TRBD1 on 5 matching bases. Germline values: CDR1 MNHNS, CDR2 SASEGT. This CDR3 has 14 residues. The CDR3: CASSGANAGNTIYF. CDR3 DNA sequence: TGTGCATCCTCTGGGGCTAACGCTGGAAACACCATATATTTT.

The chain links TRBV29-1 to TRBJ1-1, with 12 nucleotides matching TRBD1. CDR1 is SQVTM, CDR2 ANQGSEA, per germline. The CDR3 contains 14 residues. Trimming cost V 0 bases and J 7 bases; bases outside gene matches: 3. CDR3 amino acids: CSVEDRDRGREAFF. CDR3 sequence (DNA): TGCAGCGTTGAAGACCGGGACAGGGGGCGTGAAGCTTTCTTT.